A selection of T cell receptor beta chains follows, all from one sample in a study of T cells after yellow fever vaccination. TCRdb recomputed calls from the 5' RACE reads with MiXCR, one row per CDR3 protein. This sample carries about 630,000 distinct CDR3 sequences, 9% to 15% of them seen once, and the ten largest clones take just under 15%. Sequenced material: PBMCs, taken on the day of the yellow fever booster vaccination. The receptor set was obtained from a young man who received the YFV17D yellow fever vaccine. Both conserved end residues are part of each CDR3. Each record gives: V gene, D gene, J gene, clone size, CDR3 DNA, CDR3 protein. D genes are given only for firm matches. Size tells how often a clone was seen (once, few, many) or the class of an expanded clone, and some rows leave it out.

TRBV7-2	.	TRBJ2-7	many	TGTGCCAGCAGCTTACGCGACCCCTACGAGCAGTACTTC	CASSLRDPYEQYF
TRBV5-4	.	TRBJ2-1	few	TGTGCCAGCAGCTCACTGGGACAGCGGGGATACAATGAGCAGTTCTTC	CASSSLGQRGYNEQFF
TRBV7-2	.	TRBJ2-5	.	TGTGCCAGCAGCTTAGTTGTCGCGGAGACCCAGTACTTC	CASSLVVAETQYF
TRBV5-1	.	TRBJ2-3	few	TGCGCCAGCAGCATCGCTGGCGGGGCATACACAGATACGCAGTATTTT	CASSIAGGAYTDTQYF
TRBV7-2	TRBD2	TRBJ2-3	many	TGTGCCAGCAGCGCTACTAGCGGCAGCACAGATACGCAGTATTTT	CASSATSGSTDTQYF
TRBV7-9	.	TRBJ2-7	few	TGTGCCAGCAGCTTAGGGAATGTCGCCTACGAGCAGTACTTC	CASSLGNVAYEQYF
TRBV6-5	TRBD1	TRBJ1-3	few	TGTGCCAGCAGTATACAGACAGGGTCTGGAAACACCATATATTTT	CASSIQTGSGNTIYF
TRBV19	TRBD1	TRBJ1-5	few	TGTGCCAGTACCACAATCACCGGGACAGGGGGTCAGCCCCAGCATTTT	CASTTITGTGGQPQHF
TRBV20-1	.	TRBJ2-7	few	TGCAGTGCGATTCCCGTGGGAACCCCCTACGAGCAGTACTTC	CSAIPVGTPYEQYF
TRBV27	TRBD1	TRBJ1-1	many	TGTGCCAGCAATAGACAGGGGCCGAACACTGAAGCTTTCTTT	CASNRQGPNTEAFF
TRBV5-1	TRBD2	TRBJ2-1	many	TGCGCCAGGGGGGGGGACGAGCAGTTCTTC	CARGGDEQFF
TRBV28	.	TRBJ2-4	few	TGTGCCAGCACGCAGGGGACCAAAAACATTCAGTACTTC	CASTQGTKNIQYF
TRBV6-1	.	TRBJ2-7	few	TGTGCCAGCTCCGGACTGCGGGGAGACGAGCAGTACTTC	CASSGLRGDEQYF
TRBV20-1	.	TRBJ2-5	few	TGCAGTGCTAGAGGTGGTGGGCCTAAAGAGACCCAGTACTTC	CSARGGGPKETQYF
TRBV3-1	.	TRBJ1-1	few	TGTGCCAGCAGCCGTAATATGCGGAACACTGAAGCTTTCTTT	CASSRNMRNTEAFF
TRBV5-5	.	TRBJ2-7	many	TGTGCCAGCAGTTTAGGGGCGGGCTCCTACGAGCAGTACTTC	CASSLGAGSYEQYF
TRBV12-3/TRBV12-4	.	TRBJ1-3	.	TGTGCCAGCATCACTCTCTCTGGAAACACCATATATTTT	CASITLSGNTIYF
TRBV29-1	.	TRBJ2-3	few	TGCAGCGTTGTGGGCAGCGTGGGTGTTGATACGCAGTATTTT	CSVVGSVGVDTQYF
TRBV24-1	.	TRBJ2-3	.	TGTGCCACCAGTGATTACCATAGACAGGACGCGAGGTATTTT	CATSDYHRQDARYF
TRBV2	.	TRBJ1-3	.	TGTGCCAGCAGTCAGATCTCTGGAAACACCATATATTTT	CASSQISGNTIYF
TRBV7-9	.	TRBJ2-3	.	TGTGCCAGCAGCCTAGCCTCTAGCGCAGATACGCAGTATTTT	CASSLASSADTQYF
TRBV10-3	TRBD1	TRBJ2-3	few	TGTGCCATCAGGGCCTTGACAGGGGGCGAATCCCGGGGAGATACGCAGTATTTT	CAIRALTGGESRGDTQYF
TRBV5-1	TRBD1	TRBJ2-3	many	TGCGCCAGCAGTCATGAACTACAGGGGGCTACGCAGTATTTT	CASSHELQGATQYF
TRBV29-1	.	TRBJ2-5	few	TGCAGCGGCGAGGAGGGAGTAGAGACCCAGTACTTC	CSGEEGVETQYF
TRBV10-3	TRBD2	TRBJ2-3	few	TGTGCCATCCGCTCAGGACTAGCGGGAGAATCTACGCAGTATTTT	CAIRSGLAGESTQYF
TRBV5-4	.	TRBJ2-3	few	TGTGCCAGCAGCCCGGGGGGCGCCGGGGGGACAGATACGCAGTATTTT	CASSPGGAGGTDTQYF
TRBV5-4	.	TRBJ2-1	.	TGTGCCAGCAGAGCGGGCAGGGGCGGTGAGCAGTTCTTC	CASRAGRGGEQFF
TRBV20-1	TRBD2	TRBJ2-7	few	TGCAGTGCTCGACTAGCGGGAGGAGGTCGATACGAGCAGTACTTC	CSARLAGGGRYEQYF
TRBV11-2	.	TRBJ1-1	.	TGTGCCAGCAGCGGATCAGGGCAGGCTGAAGCTTTCTTT	CASSGSGQAEAFF
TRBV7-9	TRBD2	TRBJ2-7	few	TGTGCCAGCAGCTTAGGTTCGGTAGCGGGAGTTGACGAGCAGTACTTC	CASSLGSVAGVDEQYF
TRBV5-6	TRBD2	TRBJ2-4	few	TGTGCCAGCAGCTTGGGTCTAGCGGGAGTGGTAGGCAAAAACATTCAGTACTTC	CASSLGLAGVVGKNIQYF
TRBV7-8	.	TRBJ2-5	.	TGTGCCAGCAGCTCTGTTGGCACGAGGTGGCGAGAGACCCAGTACTTC	CASSSVGTRWRETQYF
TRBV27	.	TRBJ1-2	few	TGTGCCAGCAGTCTCTACGGAGCGGGAGATGGCTACACCTTC	CASSLYGAGDGYTF
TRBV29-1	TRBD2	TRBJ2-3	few	TGCAGCGTTGATAAGCGGGAGCAGGTGGTGACGCAGTATTTT	CSVDKREQVVTQYF
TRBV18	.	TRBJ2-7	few	TGTGCCAGCTCACCACCGTTGGAACCGCGATACGAGCAGTACTTC	CASSPPLEPRYEQYF
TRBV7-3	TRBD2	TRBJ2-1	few	TGTGCCAGCAGCTCCACAACTAGCGGGAGAGGGAATGAGCAGTTCTTC	CASSSTTSGRGNEQFF
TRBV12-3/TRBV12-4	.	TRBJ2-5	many	TGTGCCAGCAGTTTTAACCAGCAAGAGACCCAGTACTTC	CASSFNQQETQYF
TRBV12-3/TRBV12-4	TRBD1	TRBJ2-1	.	TGTGCCAGCAGAAAGGGACAGGGGGCGCGCAATGAGCAGTTCTTC	CASRKGQGARNEQFF
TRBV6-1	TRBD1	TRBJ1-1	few	TGTGCCAGCACCAAAAACAGGGGGTCGAACACTGAAGCTTTCTTT	CASTKNRGSNTEAFF
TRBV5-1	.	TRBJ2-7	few	TGCGCCAGCGGTCACTCTGCGAGGGAGTCCTACGAGCAGTACTTC	CASGHSARESYEQYF
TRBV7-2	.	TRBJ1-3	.	TGTGCCAGTTACGATCGGGCTCGCTCTGGAAACACCATATATTTT	CASYDRARSGNTIYF
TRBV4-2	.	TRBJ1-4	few	TGTGCCAGCAGCCAAGATCTTGGGGCCGAAAAACTGTTTTTT	CASSQDLGAEKLFF
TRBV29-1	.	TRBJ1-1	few	TGCAGCGTTGGGTCGGGGAACACTGAAGCTTTCTTT	CSVGSGNTEAFF
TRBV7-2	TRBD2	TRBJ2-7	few	TGTGCCAGCAGCTCGAGACTAGCGGGAGGGCGTGTAGTGCAGTACTTC	CASSSRLAGGRVVQYF
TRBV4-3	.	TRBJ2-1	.	TGCGCCAGCAGCCAAAGTCGAGACGCCGGCTCCTACAATGAGCAGTTCTTC	CASSQSRDAGSYNEQFF